The sequence of this TCR beta chain was determined in a study of T cell responses to AZD1222 COVID-19 vaccine. Whole-study findings and limits: Among the donors, most were white British and more were female, and clonal diversity was possibly underestimated. Reports say nearly half of spike-specific TCRs go after unmutated variant regions. Following two doses of AZD1222, Spike-specific TCR breadth and depth rose. Repertoire sampling was restricted to post-peak T cell response timepoints.

Sequenced by immunoSEQ multiplex PCR; TCRdb stores in-frame clones only, minus some. The table includes about 180,000 clones, around 90% detected once. About this clone: Its cognate antigen is unknown.

Trimming took off 5 bases at V and 12 bases at J, with 13 bases between the two ends. Germline V gene data show CDR1 as MDHEN and CDR2 as SYDVKM. This CDR3 spans 11 amino acids. The sequence came from an adult who received the AZD1222 COVID-19 vaccine. The sequenced sample was peripheral blood, obtained 28 days after the second AZD1222 dose. The chain combines TRBV28 with TRBJ1-1; D is unclear. CDR3 in DNA: TGTGCCAGCAGTGCTGGTAGGTGGCCTTTCTTT. Its translation: CASSAGRWPFF. Using reference TRBV28 and TRBJ1-1 for the parts outside the CDR3, the full variable domain is DVKVTQSSRYLVKRTGEKVFLECVQDMDHENMFWYRQDPGLGLRLIYFSYDVKMKEKGDIPEGYSVSREKKERFSLILESASTNQTSMYLCASSAGRWPFFGQGTRLTVV.